The 2 T cell receptor beta chains below all came from one sample that was sequenced in a study of blood T cell repertoires in COVID-19. Sequencing used immunoSEQ multiplex PCR; TCRdb keeps in-frame clones, though not all of them. Of roughly 160,000 clones listed, 86% are singletons. The sequenced material came from peripheral blood. These receptors were collected from a man between 18 and 29 years old with acute or convalescent COVID-19.

The gene calls are TRBV7-3 and TRBJ2-5; 7 bases are shared with TRBD1. The CDR3 contains 15 residues. J lost 1 base, V lost 0 bases, and 2 bases had no gene match. Germline V CDR1 and CDR2: SGHTA, FQGTGA. The DNA of the CDR3 is TGTGCCAGCAGCTTAACCGGGACAGCCCAAGAGACCCAGTACTTC. The encoded protein is CASSLTGTAQETQYF.

Only one count was recorded for this clone. The same CDR3 can be traced to other DNA sequences in this sample. This chain links TRBV6-4 with TRBJ2-3, with 9 bases matching TRBD2. Germline CDR1 and CDR2: MRHNA and SNTAGT. The CDR3 is 15 residues long. V lost 4 bases, J lost 0 bases, and 2 bases stayed unmatched. This CDR3 is CASSAAGGSTDTQYF. In DNA, the CDR3 is TGTGCCAGCAGTGCCGCGGGGGGGAGCACAGATACGCAGTATTTT.